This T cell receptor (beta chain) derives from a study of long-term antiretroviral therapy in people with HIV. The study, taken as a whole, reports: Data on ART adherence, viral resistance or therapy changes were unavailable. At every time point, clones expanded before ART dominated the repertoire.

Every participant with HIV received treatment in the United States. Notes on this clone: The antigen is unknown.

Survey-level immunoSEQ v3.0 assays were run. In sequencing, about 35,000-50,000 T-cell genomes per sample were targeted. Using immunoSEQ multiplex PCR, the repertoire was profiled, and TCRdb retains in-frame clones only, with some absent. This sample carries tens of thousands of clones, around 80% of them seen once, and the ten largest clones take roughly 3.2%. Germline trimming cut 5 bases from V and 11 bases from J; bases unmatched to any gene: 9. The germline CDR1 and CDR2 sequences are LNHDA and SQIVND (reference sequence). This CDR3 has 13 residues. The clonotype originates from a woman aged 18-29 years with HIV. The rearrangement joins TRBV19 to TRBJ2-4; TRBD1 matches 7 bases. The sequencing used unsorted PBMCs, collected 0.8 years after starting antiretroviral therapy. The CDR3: CASSPETTGFQYF. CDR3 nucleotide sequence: TGTGCCAGTAGTCCGGAAACGACAGGGTTTCAGTACTTC.